This T cell receptor (beta chain) is from a study of T cell changes during pregnancy in multiple sclerosis. This CDR3 is 14 amino acids long. CDR1 LNHDA and CDR2 SQIVND come from the germline V gene (reference sequence). Trimming shortened V by 7 bases and J by 0 bases, and 10 bases separated the two germline ends. TCRdb's copy holds only in-frame clones and misses some; the assay was immunoSEQ multiplex PCR. The table records about 40,000 clones, roughly 90% of them present only once. The J gene is TRBJ2-1, the V gene TRBV19, with a tentative D call TRBD1 (6 bases). The material sequenced was PBMCs (not recorded whether the cells were cultured). This clonotype was sampled from a female donor with multiple sclerosis, enrolled in a pregnancy study. CDR3 amino acids: CASTADSSYNEQFF. The CDR3 DNA is TGTGCCAGTACAGCGGACAGCTCCTACAATGAGCAGTTCTTC.